Presented here are 8 T cell receptor beta chains from one specimen sequenced in a study of T cells in Graves' hyperthyroidism and ophthalmopathy. Authors of the study amplified TCR beta CDR3 regions from RNA transcripts. The HTBI primer set was used in a first-round RT-PCR of the TCR CDR3. Each CDR3 protein gets one entry after TCRdb re-called the multiplex PCR reads with MiXCR. Here the sample spans 700,000 to 850,000 distinct CDR3 sequences, around 40% being singletons. Input material: blood. These receptors were collected from a woman in her thirties or forties with Graves' hyperthyroidism.

The chain carries TRBV28 and TRBJ1-6; tentative D call: TRBD1 (6 bases). V lost 4 bases and J 7 bases, leaving 14 bases between the germline ends. The CDR3 has 15 amino acids. The germline V gene encodes CDR1 MDHEN and CDR2 SYDVKM. The CDR3 DNA is TGTGCCAGCAGTTGGGACCAGGGGTTGAATTCACCCCTCCACTTT. Encoded protein: CASSWDQGLNSPLHF.

This clonotype was recorded many times. The gene calls are TRBV2 and TRBJ2-7; a weak D match, TRBD1 (6 bases). The germline CDR1 and CDR2 sequences are SNHLY and FYNNEI. The V end lost 4 bases, the J end lost 2 bases, and 15 bases lay between the germline ends. The CDR3 is made up of 15 amino acids. The CDR3 reads CASSGLGTNPYEQYF. CDR3 coding DNA: TGTGCCAGCAGTGGATTAGGGACAAACCCCTACGAGCAGTACTTC.

In its sample, this clonotype was seen a few times. The gene calls are TRBV29-1 and TRBJ2-6, with D possibly TRBD1 on 6 matching bases. V was shortened by 7 bases and J by 0 bases, with 13 bases between the two germline ends. CDR1 is SQVTM, CDR2 ANQGSEA, per germline. This CDR3 has 15 amino acids. The CDR3, as DNA: TGCAGCGCAGGGACATTACGCTCTGGGGCCAACGTCCTGACTTTC. Protein: CSAGTLRSGANVLTF.

The V gene is TRBV20-1, the J gene TRBJ2-7, with 7 positions matching TRBD2. Germline V gene sequence: CDR1 DFQATT, CDR2 SNEGSKA (reference sequence). CDR3 size: 14 residues. For the CDR3, the DNA is TGCAGCAGTCCGGCAGAGCGGGGCACCTACGAGCAGTACTTC. Protein product: CSSPAERGTYEQYF.

At least ten counts were recorded for this clonotype. J is TRBJ2-7 and V is TRBV19, with 8 nucleotides matching TRBD1. Germline V gives CDR1 LNHDA, CDR2 SQIVND (reference sequence). V lost 6 bases, J lost 8 bases, and 6 bases stayed unmatched. This CDR3 contains 12 residues. The DNA for the CDR3 is TGTGCCAGTAGCACGACAGGGGAGAAGCAGTACTTC. It is translated as CASSTTGEKQYF. Using reference TRBV19 and TRBJ2-7 for the parts outside the CDR3, the full variable domain is DGGITQSPKYLFRKEGQNVTLSCEQNLNHDAMYWYRQDPGQGLRLIYYSQIVNDFQKGDIAEGYSVSREKKESFPLTVTSAQKNPTAFYLCASSTTGEKQYFGPGTRLTVT.

This clonotype was seen more than once but under ten times. The chain employs TRBV5-1 and TRBJ1-1; no clear D. V gave up 2 bases and J gave up 5 bases, with 13 bases separating them. Germline CDR1 SGHRS, CDR2 YFSETQ. This CDR3 contains 14 residues. The CDR3 DNA reads as TGCGCCAGCAGCTTTGGTTCTGGGGAAACTGAAGCTTTCTTT. Its translation: CASSFGSGETEAFF.

In this sample, this clonotype turned up many times. The chain uses TRBV12-3 or TRBV12-4 and TRBJ2-7; perhaps TRBD2 as D (5 bases). Trimming shortened V by 3 bases and J by 10 bases, and 13 bases separated the two germline ends. The CDR3 loop spans 12 amino acids. The CDR3 region is CASSFGELIQYF. CDR3 DNA sequence: TGTGCCAGCAGTTTCGGGGAGTTAATTCAGTACTTC.

The V and J genes are TRBV7-2 and TRBJ1-1; TRBD1 might be the D (5 bases). Trimming removed 1 base from V and 4 bases from J, with 13 bases in between. Germline V gives CDR1 SGHTA, CDR2 FQGNSA. The CDR3 has 15 residues. CDR3: CASSLVLGEGTEAFF. The CDR3 DNA reads TGTGCCAGCAGCTTAGTTCTGGGGGAAGGCACTGAAGCTTTCTTT.